What follows are 13 T cell receptor beta chains derived from one specimen sequenced in a study of post-analysis software for immune sequencing data. General study results and limits: Patients showed TRBV5-6, TRBV5-1 and TRBV20-1 among a handful of TRBV segments more frequent than in controls.

Included in the TCR beta cDNA libraries were unique molecular identifiers. One entry per CDR3 protein results from TCRdb running MiXCR on the PCR reads. The repertoire has approximately 770,000 distinct CDR3 sequences, 46% of them found once; the top ten carry 4.9%. Their antigens remain unidentified. Source material: blood. The receptor set was obtained from a girl aged 10 to 17 with multiple sclerosis.

The chain joins TRBV7-9 to TRBJ2-3, with D perhaps TRBD1 or TRBD2 (5 bases each). The germline V gene encodes CDR1 SEHNR and CDR2 FQNEAQ (reference sequence). V shed 5 bases and J shed 10 bases, with 22 bases lying between them. CDR3 size: 15 residues. CDR3 bases: TGTGCCAGCAGCCCCCGGGACCTAGAATTGTACGCGCAGTATTTT. Translating gives CASSPRDLELYAQYF.

This clonotype was detected only a few times. The chain joins TRBV20-1 to TRBJ1-2, with D possibly TRBD1 on 6 matching bases. Germline V gene sequence: CDR1 DFQATT, CDR2 SNEGSKA (reference sequence). V was cut by 0 bases and J by 4 bases, with 9 bases left in between. The CDR3 runs 13 residues. The CDR3 DNA sequence: TGCAGTGCTAGAGAAGGGGGTTCCTATGGCTACACCTTC. Translating it yields CSAREGGSYGYTF.

The gene calls are TRBV6-1 and TRBJ2-1; the D is unclear. V was shortened by 4 bases and J by 0 bases, with 10 bases between the two germline ends. The V gene's germline CDR1 is MNHNS and CDR2 SASEGT. This CDR3 is built from 15 residues. CDR3 bases: TGTGCCAGCAGTGCCGACCACAGCTCCTACAATGAGCAGTTCTTC. It yields the protein CASSADHSSYNEQFF.

This clonotype was seen a few times. This chain uses TRBV9 with TRBJ1-1; D is possibly TRBD1 (6 bases). The CDR3 has 14 residues. CDR1 SGDLS and CDR2 YYNGEE come from the germline V gene. V was trimmed by 3 bases and J by 2 bases, leaving 11 bases between them. The CDR3 DNA is TGTGCCAGCAGCGGGAGGACAGACAACACTGAAGCTTTCTTT. The encoded protein is CASSGRTDNTEAFF.

This clonotype turned up a few times. The CDR3 nucleotides read TGTGCCAGCAGTGACGGGACCTGGAGCTCCTACAATGAGCAGTTCTTC. It codes for CASSDGTWSSYNEQFF. The V gene is TRBV6-1, the J gene TRBJ2-1; D may be TRBD1 or TRBD2 (5 bases each). In germline, CDR1 is MNHNS, CDR2 SASEGT. The CDR3 spans 16 residues. Trimming removed 3 bases at V and 0 bases at J, with 12 bases between.

This clonotype was counted a few times. The chain has TRBV7-2 and TRBJ2-7; 10 bases are shared with TRBD2. Germline lookup yields CDR1 SGHTA and CDR2 FQGNSA. The trim removed 4 bases at V and 3 bases at J, leaving 3 bases unmatched. This CDR3 spans 14 amino acids. CDR3 residues: CASSSSGSYYEQYF. DNA for the CDR3: TGTGCCAGCAGCTCTAGCGGGAGTTACTACGAGCAGTACTTC.

This clonotype was recorded a few times. V usage is TRBV20-1 and J usage is TRBJ2-3, with 7 bases matching TRBD2. The V gene end was trimmed by 3 bases and the J gene end by 6 bases; junction bases not matched to a gene: 15. Germline lookup yields CDR1 DFQATT and CDR2 SNEGSKA (reference sequence). This CDR3 has 16 amino acids. The chain's CDR3 is CSARGSWGGRADTQYF. CDR3 DNA: TGCAGTGCTAGGGGCAGTTGGGGCGGGAGAGCGGATACGCAGTATTTT.

The chain has TRBV20-1 and TRBJ2-7; D may be TRBD1 (6 bases). Germline V gene lookup returns CDR1 DFQATT and CDR2 SNEGSKA (reference sequence). Trimming removed 4 bases at V and 2 bases at J, with 15 bases between. This CDR3 spans 14 amino acids. The CDR3 loop is CSATETGGTYEQYF. The CDR3 DNA sequence: TGCAGTGCTACTGAGACAGGAGGTACCTACGAGCAGTACTTC.

This sequence joins TRBV9 and TRBJ2-1; TRBD2 is a possible D gene (6 bases). This CDR3 has 13 residues. Germline-derived CDR1 and CDR2 are SGDLS and YYNGEE. V lost 3 bases and J 9 bases, leaving 13 bases between the germline ends. CDR3 protein: CASSDHGGFEQFF. DNA of the CDR3: TGTGCCAGCAGCGACCACGGGGGTTTTGAGCAGTTCTTC.

V and J are TRBV6-6 and TRBJ1-2; D may be TRBD1 (6 bases). The CDR3 extends over 13 amino acids. Trimming pared 11 bases from V and 0 bases from J, leaving 13 bases between. Germline assignment: CDR1 MNHNY and CDR2 SVGAGI (reference sequence). CDR3 nucleotides: TGTGCCGGCAACCAGGGGACTAACTATGGCTACACCTTC. Amino acids: CAGNQGTNYGYTF.

This chain connects TRBV29-1 to TRBJ2-1, with D hard to call. Per germline, CDR1 SQVTM and CDR2 ANQGSEA. Trimming stripped 3 bases from V and 2 bases from J, with 8 bases between. This CDR3 is 13 amino acids long. The CDR3 nucleotides are TGCAGCGTTGAGGAAAGCACCTACAATGAGCAGTTCTTC. Translated, it gives CSVEESTYNEQFF.

This clonotype was seen a few times. The chain uses TRBV10-3 and TRBJ2-7; the D gene is possibly TRBD2 (6 bases). This CDR3 comprises 15 residues. Germline CDR1 ENHRY, CDR2 SYGVKD. V shed 3 bases and J shed 4 bases, with 16 bases lying between them. The CDR3 DNA is TGTGCCATCAGTGACCCCGGGAGTTTGGGATACGAGCAGTACTTC. Translation gives CAISDPGSLGYEQYF.

The gene calls are TRBV29-1 and TRBJ2-5, with TRBD2 matching 7 bases. The CDR3 loop spans 16 amino acids. After removal of 4 bases from V and 5 bases from J, the junction contained 16 bases not matched to a gene. Germline-derived CDR1 and CDR2 are SQVTM and ANQGSEA. CDR3 protein: CSVVGGRGSQMETQYF. As DNA, the CDR3 is TGCAGCGTTGTGGGTGGGAGGGGAAGCCAGATGGAGACCCAGTACTTC.